Below, 15 T cell receptor beta chains from the same sample are listed, as sequenced in a study of response to subunit inactivated influenza vaccine. TCRdb independently ran MiXCR on the RT-PCR reads; one entry per CDR3 protein. Among 540,000 or so distinct CDR3 sequences listed, approximately 13% were seen once. The sample in question was PBMCs from blood, obtained 40 to 50 days after vaccination. These receptors came from a man in his forties or fifties who received an inactivated influenza vaccine.

The DNA for the CDR3 is TGTGCCAGCAGCCAAGATAAGGTAGCGGGGGGTAGCACAGATACGCAGTATTTT. Protein: CASSQDKVAGGSTDTQYF. The genes are TRBV3-1 and TRBJ2-3, with 10 nucleotides matching TRBD2. Germline-derived CDR1 and CDR2 are LGHDT and YNNKEL (reference sequence). The V gene end was trimmed by 0 bases and the J gene end by 0 bases; junction bases not matched to a gene: 6. The CDR3 runs to 18 residues.

There are many counts of this clonotype. This chain joins TRBV12-3 or TRBV12-4 and TRBJ1-4, with D perhaps matching TRBD1 (5 bases). The length of the CDR3 is 14 residues. With 1 base removed from V and 10 bases from J, the gap between germline ends came to 13 bases. The CDR3 region is CASSLEGLTGKLFF. CDR3 DNA sequence: TGTGCCAGCAGTTTAGAGGGACTTACGGGAAAACTGTTTTTT.

This clonotype was counted a few times. The chain uses TRBV5-1 and TRBJ2-7; D not resolved. Trimming stripped 3 bases from V and 7 bases from J, with 11 bases between. Germline loops: CDR1 SGHRS, CDR2 YFSETQ. CDR3 size: 12 residues. The CDR3 protein is CASSSDSWEQYF. CDR3 coding DNA: TGCGCCAGCAGCTCCGACTCCTGGGAGCAGTACTTC.

The rearrangement links TRBV6-2 or TRBV6-3 to TRBJ2-1, with a tentative D call TRBD2 (6 bases). The V end lost 7 bases, the J end lost 2 bases, and 21 bases lay between the germline ends. Germline V gene lookup returns CDR1 MNHEY and CDR2 SVGEGT. This CDR3 spans 17 amino acids. CDR3 DNA: TGTGCCAGCATCGGAGCGAGAGTAGCGGCAGCCTACAATGAGCAGTTCTTC. Translated: CASIGARVAAAYNEQFF.

This chain joins TRBV7-2 and TRBJ2-7; D call uncertain. Germline-derived CDR1 and CDR2 are SGHTA and FQGNSA. The CDR3 totals 15 residues. V lost 1 base, J lost 2 bases, and 12 bases lay in between. Here the CDR3 DNA reads TGTGCCAGCAGCTTAGACAGCATGATTACCTACGAGCAGTACTTC. Amino acid sequence: CASSLDSMITYEQYF.

The chain is built from TRBV4-2 and TRBJ1-5, with D unclear. Germline-derived CDR1 and CDR2 are LGHNA and YNFKEQ. The CDR3 extends over 14 amino acids. The ends were cut back, 0 bases at V and 5 bases at J, with 8 bases in the middle. The CDR3 DNA is TGTGCCAGCAGCCAAGAGGTGGGTTATCAGCCCCAGCATTTT. This encodes CASSQEVGYQPQHF.

This clonotype was picked up many times. The V gene is TRBV29-1, the J gene TRBJ2-1; 7 nucleotides align to TRBD2. The ends lost 2 bases at V and 5 bases at J; junction bases unmatched: 12. CDR1 and CDR2 (germline): SQVTM, ANQGSEA. This CDR3 has 16 amino acids. In DNA, the CDR3 is TGCAGCGTTGAAAGCGTTGAGGAGACTAGCCACAATGAGCAGTTCTTC. This gives the protein CSVESVEETSHNEQFF.

This clonotype was detected only a few times. The chain has TRBV5-1 and TRBJ2-1, with D possibly TRBD2 on 6 matching bases. The ends were cut back, 5 bases at V and 0 bases at J, with 12 bases in the middle. The germline CDR1 and CDR2 sequences are SGHRS and YFSETQ. The CDR3 length is 15 residues. CDR3 sequence: CASRGRGSSYNEQFF. The CDR3 region has the DNA TGCGCCAGCAGGGGTCGGGGGAGCTCCTACAATGAGCAGTTCTTC.

This clonotype has a handful of counts. J is TRBJ2-3 and V is TRBV7-9, with D unresolved. Germline-derived CDR1 and CDR2 are SEHNR and FQNEAQ (reference sequence). Trimming shortened V by 6 bases and J by 10 bases, and 20 bases separated the two germline ends. This CDR3 is built from 14 residues. The CDR3 loop reads CASSDGNSLRAQYF. DNA of the CDR3: TGTGCCAGCAGTGACGGAAACTCACTAAGAGCGCAGTATTTT.

The V call is TRBV27, the J call TRBJ1-6; 7 bases match TRBD1. CDR3 size: 14 residues. Germline lookup yields CDR1 MNHEY and CDR2 SMNVEV (reference sequence). Trimming took 5 bases from V and 8 from J; bases not matched to a gene: 6. The CDR3 reads CASSPRDSYSPLHF. For the CDR3, the DNA is TGTGCCAGCAGTCCCCGGGACAGTTATTCACCCCTCCACTTT.

The chain employs TRBV6-5 and TRBJ1-1, with 8 nucleotides matching TRBD1. The trim removed 0 bases at V and 7 bases at J, leaving 7 bases unmatched. Germline V gene sequence: CDR1 MNHEY, CDR2 SVGAGI. The CDR3 runs 15 residues. The CDR3 DNA follows: TGTGCCAGCAGTTACTCTCTTGGGACAGGTGGTGAAGCTTTCTTT. It translates to CASSYSLGTGGEAFF.

This clonotype was counted at least ten times. This chain links TRBV15 with TRBJ2-7, with 8 bases that match TRBD2. V dropped 9 bases and J dropped 2; count of bases not matched to a gene: 9. In germline, CDR1 is LNHNV, CDR2 YYDKDF (reference sequence). This CDR3 region has 14 residues. The CDR3 loop is CATSQVAGPYEQYF. For the CDR3, the DNA is TGTGCCACTTCCCAGGTAGCGGGACCCTACGAGCAGTACTTC.

This clonotype occurred a few times. The genes are TRBV6-2 or TRBV6-3 and TRBJ2-2, with 9 bases matching TRBD1. The CDR3 length is 16 residues. Looked up from germline, CDR1 is MNHEY and CDR2 is SVGEGT. V gave up 2 bases and J gave up 6 bases; unmatched junction bases: 7. The CDR3 region has the DNA TGTGCCAGCAGTTACCCCACCGGGACAGGGCCCGGGGAGCTGTTTTTT. Translation gives CASSYPTGTGPGELFF.

This clonotype has a handful of counts. The chain carries TRBV7-2 and TRBJ2-7, with 7 bases aligning to TRBD2. CDR1 is SGHTA, CDR2 FQGNSA, per germline. The CDR3 runs 14 residues. After removal of 5 bases from V and 5 bases from J, the junction contained 9 bases not matched to a gene. The chain's CDR3 is CASSPDRGDHEQYF. CDR3 sequence (DNA): TGTGCCAGCAGCCCAGATCGGGGGGACCACGAGCAGTACTTC.

This clonotype was counted a few times. The CDR3 nucleotides are TGTGCCAGCAGTCGGGACCCACGCGCCGGGGAGCTGTTTTTT. Translated: CASSRDPRAGELFF. The rearrangement uses TRBV7-2 and TRBJ2-2, with D perhaps TRBD1 or TRBD2 (5 bases each). Deletions cut 6 bases from V and 6 bases from J, with 14 bases between. The CDR3 extends over 14 amino acids. Per germline, CDR1 SGHTA and CDR2 FQGNSA.